The subject of this entry is one T cell receptor (beta chain). RNA was extracted and reverse transcribed into cDNA as the sequencing template. TCRdb's copy holds only in-frame clones and misses some; the assay was immunoSEQ multiplex PCR. The profile shows about 210,000 clones, 55% to 70% of them singletons. Stated treatment: oral pan-JAK inhibitor, 5-10 mg twice daily. These data belong to a study of CD8+ T cells in alopecia areata. The V gene's germline CDR1 is SGHTA and CDR2 FQGNSA. The CDR3 totals 15 residues. The V and J ends lost 1 base and 3 bases, in that order; junction bases with no gene match: 2.

Specimen: CD4+ T cells sorted from blood, collected at week 4, from a patient treated with tofacitinib. The chain carries TRBV7-2 and TRBJ2-7; 11 bases are a match to TRBD2. This TCR was recovered from a human donor with alopecia areata. The CDR3 DNA reads TGTGCCAGCAGCTTAGGACTAGCGGGAAACTACGAGCAGTACTTC. Its translation: CASSLGLAGNYEQYF.